This T cell receptor beta chain emerged from a study of CD8 T cells in Susac syndrome (dated by TCRdb to about 2019). Regarding the complete study: Of the Susac syndrome patients who were sequenced, about eight were in clinical remission while 5 or 6 had clinically active disease. Susac syndrome patients were therapy-naive, on corticosteroids (some also receiving IVIg), or on IVIg alone at blood withdrawal. Whether CD8+ T cell activation and differentiation in Susac syndrome was antigen driven was tested using repertoire sequencing.

Including cysteine and phenylalanine, the CDR3 has 19 amino acids. Solely the CDR3 DNA is kept, with 57 bases framed from the first base. Via the germline V gene (reference sequence), CDR1 is MNHEY and CDR2 SMNVEV. Trimming removed 6 bases from V and 5 bases from J; the gene matches leave 17 bases unexplained. RNA was extracted using the RNeasy kit, and about 0.45 to 1 ug of the RNA was reverse transcribed with random hexamers. The immunoSEQ multiplex PCR assay, which covers 54 Vbeta and 13 Jbeta segments, was used to amplify TCR beta CDR3 regions. PCR amplification bias was corrected using a synthetic template baseline for primer optimization and computational correction. As for the original processing: Only productive sequences were kept, with reads annotated to V, D and J genes according to IMGT and analyzed in immunoSEQ Analyzer. Clonality was computed as one minus Shannon entropy normalized by log2 of the number of productive unique sequences. Public and private clones were assessed among the 100 most prevalent clones of each patient and control. Clones were defined as Susac-specific if absent from the healthy and MS cohorts, from under 1,200 published viral clones and from other ImmuneACCESS disease sequences. TCRdb trimmed the raw reads at Q25, called clones with MiXCR and kept productive beta chains. Here each entry gathers all rows of one CDR3 protein and keeps the most common genes and DNA. These V and J calls originate from TCRdb's pipeline instead of the authors' own analysis. In this sample the table shows some 180,000 distinct CDR3 sequences, over 75% of which occur a single time. The ten biggest clones cover over 0.075% of the sample.

Overall study outcomes, separate from this receptor: The number of individuals in the TCR sequencing and HLA analysis was recognized as being relatively small. The CD4+ T cell repertoire of patients with Susac syndrome showed no detectable clonal expansion.

Peripheral blood CD8+ and CD4+ T cells from healthy donors, Susac syndrome patients and multiple sclerosis patients were profiled by high-throughput TCR beta sequencing. Susac syndrome patients met recently defined diagnostic criteria for definite or probable disease. Bulk CD8+ and CD4+ T cells were purified by magnetic negative isolation, whereas CD8+ TEMRA cells were enriched by FACS. Blood was drawn into EDTA tubes, processed within 24 hours, and PBMCs were isolated by density gradient centrifugation. PBMCs intended for TCR sequencing were cryopreserved in liquid nitrogen and thawed later in a water bath at 37 degrees C. The sorted or isolated CD4+, CD8+ and CD8+ TEMRA cells had a purity of 90% or higher. Regarding this clonotype: Its antigen specificity is not known. No base qualities exist here, and no much larger clone lies one base off it.

This sequence was found in a human donor with Susac syndrome. What was sequenced was CD4+ T cells from PBMCs. The sequence joins TRBV27 to TRBJ1-6; 9 middle bases align to TRBD1. Here is the DNA: TGTGCCAGCAGAAGATGGGGACAGGGAGACTGGGGGGATAATTCACCCCTCCACTTT. It specifies CASRRWGQGDWGDNSPLHF.